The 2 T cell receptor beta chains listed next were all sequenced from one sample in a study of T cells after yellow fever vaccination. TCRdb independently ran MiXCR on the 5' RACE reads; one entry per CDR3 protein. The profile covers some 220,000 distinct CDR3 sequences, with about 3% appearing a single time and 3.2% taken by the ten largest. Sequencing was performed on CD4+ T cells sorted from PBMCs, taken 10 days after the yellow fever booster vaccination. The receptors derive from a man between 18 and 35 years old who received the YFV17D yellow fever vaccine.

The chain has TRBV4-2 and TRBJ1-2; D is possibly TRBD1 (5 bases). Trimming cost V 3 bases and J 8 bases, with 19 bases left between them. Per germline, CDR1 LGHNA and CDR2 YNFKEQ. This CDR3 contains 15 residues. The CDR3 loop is CASSQQGTPIRGYTF. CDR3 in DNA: TGTGCCAGCAGCCAGCAAGGGACCCCCATTCGCGGCTACACCTTC.

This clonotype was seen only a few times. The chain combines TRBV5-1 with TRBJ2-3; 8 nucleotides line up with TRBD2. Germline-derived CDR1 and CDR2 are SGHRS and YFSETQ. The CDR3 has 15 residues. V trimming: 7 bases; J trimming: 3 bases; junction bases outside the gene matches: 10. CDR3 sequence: CASRGGPVTTDTQYF. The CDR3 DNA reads TGCGCCAGCCGGGGGGGCCCAGTAACTACAGATACGCAGTATTTT.